Each of the 7 T cell receptor beta chains below was sequenced from the same sample in a study of cytomegalovirus exposure and HLA in healthy donors. Vbeta (60) and Jbeta (13) primers were used in the PCR. The data were produced by immunoSEQ multiplex PCR, yet TCRdb's version contains in-frame clones alone and is incomplete. Of roughly 120,000 clones listed, about 81% are singletons. The source material was PBMCs. The receptors originated from a man between 40 and 49 years old in good health and CMV-seronegative.

The chain employs TRBV7-2 and TRBJ2-1; weak D call: TRBD1 (6 bases). Trimming removed 7 bases at V and 5 bases at J, with 15 bases between. This CDR3 has 14 residues. Germline CDR1 and CDR2: SGHTA and FQGNSA. CDR3 DNA: TGTGCCAGCACACGGGACAACGTAAACAATGAGCAGTTCTTC. This codes for CASTRDNVNNEQFF.

V and J are TRBV7-6 and TRBJ2-1; maybe TRBD2 (6 bases). Germline loops: CDR1 SGHVS, CDR2 FNYEAQ. The CDR3 has 16 amino acids. V was pared by 5 bases and J by 2 bases, with 16 bases between. For the CDR3, the DNA is TGTGCCAGCAGCCCCACCGGCGGGGTTGCCTACAATGAGCAGTTCTTC. Translated: CASSPTGGVAYNEQFF.

The chain carries TRBV4-1 and TRBJ1-2, with 8 nucleotides matching TRBD1. The CDR3 sequence is 16 residues long. The V and J ends lost 1 base and 8 bases, in that order; junction bases with no gene match: 12. CDR1 MGHRA and CDR2 YSYEKL come from the germline V gene. CDR3 coding DNA: TGCGCCAGCAGCCAAGTGCCAGGGGGCGCTACGAAGGGCTACACCTTC. Encoded protein: CASSQVPGGATKGYTF.

This clone was seen a handful of times. This rearrangement joins TRBV7-6 to TRBJ1-5, with D possibly matching TRBD1 (6 bases). Trimming shortened V by 1 base and J by 2 bases, and 18 bases separated the two germline ends. The CDR3 is made up of 18 amino acids. The germline CDR1 and CDR2 sequences are SGHVS and FNYEAQ. CDR3 nucleotides: TGTGCCAGCAGCTTAGTAGGGGCAGGGGAGACTGGCAATCAGCCCCAGCATTTT. Translating gives CASSLVGAGETGNQPQHF.

The chain links TRBV6-1 to TRBJ2-7; 7 bases line up with TRBD2. V lost 3 bases, J lost 3 bases, and 2 bases stayed unmatched. In germline, CDR1 is MNHNS, CDR2 SASEGT. The CDR3 is 13 residues long. CDR3 nucleotide sequence: TGTGCCAGCAGTGATGGGGGGGGCTACGAGCAGTACTTC. It yields the protein CASSDGGGYEQYF.

The chain couples TRBV5-1 to TRBJ2-1, with 10 bases fitting TRBD2. The CDR3 length is 15 residues. Germline V gives CDR1 SGHRS, CDR2 YFSETQ. V shed 1 base and J 5 bases; nucleotides not matched to a gene: 3. In DNA, the CDR3 is TGCGCCAGCAGCTTGTTAGCGGGAGGAAACAATGAGCAGTTCTTC. Protein sequence: CASSLLAGGNNEQFF.

The J gene is TRBJ2-1, the V gene TRBV10-3, with TRBD2 matching 9 bases. Germline values: CDR1 ENHRY, CDR2 SYGVKD. V gave up 8 bases and J gave up 13 bases; unmatched junction bases: 6. This CDR3 region has 11 residues. The CDR3 nucleotides read TGTGCCATCGGGGGCGGGGGGGGCCAGTTCTTC. Residues: CAIGGGGGQFF.